Here is one T cell receptor beta chain with its context. Its specificity is unknown. The donors (healthy individuals) were bone marrow donors. The sample is drawn from a study of cytomegalovirus exposure and HLA in healthy donors. Broader study findings: Several top significant clusters appeared, in a later analysis, to be linked to common viral pathogens. Despite most TCR sequences being rare, some public TCRs occurred in many donors. Earlier analysis yielded a pattern in which most TCR beta V segments were productive about 90% or about 30% of the time.

This PCR relied on a set of 60 Vbeta primers and 13 Jbeta primers. Using immunoSEQ multiplex PCR, the repertoire was profiled, and TCRdb retains in-frame clones only, with some absent. The profile covers roughly 200,000 clones, with over 80% appearing a single time and 0.71% taken by the ten largest. This CDR3 is 16 amino acids long. The chain links TRBV21-1 to TRBJ1-1. TRBV21-1 is annotated as a pseudogene. Input material: PBMCs. The clonotype originates from a boy younger than 10 in good health and CMV-seronegative. CDR3 loop: CASSKGPWSLAAEAFF. CDR3 DNA: TGTGCCAGCAGCAAAGGGCCGTGGAGCCTTGCGGCTGAAGCTTTCTTT.